Included here is one TCR beta chain sequence, with context. This sample is part of a study of blood T cell repertoires in COVID-19. Clones were read by immunoSEQ multiplex PCR, and TCRdb kept only the in-frame ones, dropping some. The sample carries fewer than 500,000 clones, roughly 85% recorded once. Ages ranged from about 18 to 89 years, with residence in about two dozen US areas. Clinical history as reported by participants underpinned cohort assignment. The CDR3 sequence is 15 residues long. After removal of 5 bases from V and 1 base from J, the junction contained 5 bases not matched to a gene. CDR1 is MDHEN and CDR2 is SYDVKM in the germline V gene.

The chain recombines TRBV28 with TRBJ1-5, with 7 positions matching TRBD1. The receptor comes from a woman between 18 and 29 years old with acute COVID-19. Material for sequencing was PBMCs or T cells enriched from blood (not recorded which). CDR3 DNA: TGTGCCAGCAGTCCTGACAGGGAAAGCAATCAGCCCCAGCATTTT. This translates into CASSPDRESNQPQHF. Variable domain in full (rest from reference TRBV28 and TRBJ1-5): DVKVTQSSRYLVKRTGEKVFLECVQDMDHENMFWYRQDPGLGLRLIYFSYDVKMKEKGDIPEGYSVSREKKERFSLILESASTNQTSMYLCASSPDRESNQPQHFGDGTRLSIL.